This TCR beta chain was identified during a study of T cell repertoires in cytomegalovirus infection. Study observations and caveats: Carriers of CMV and the relevant HLA type were discriminated by public TCR beta frequency.

The V segment lost 0 bases and the J segment 6 bases; nucleotides outside the gene matches: 5. The CDR3 loop spans 16 amino acids. CDR1 is MNHNY and CDR2 is SVGAGI in the germline V gene (reference sequence). This clonotype was found many times. Antigen unknown. In TCRdb, the reads were re-called with MiXCR into one record per CDR3 protein. The sample comprises approximately 630,000 distinct CDR3 sequences, approximately 25% of which are singletons, and 7% to 9% rests with the top ten. The rearrangement uses TRBV6-6 and TRBJ2-3; TRBD1 matches 11 bases. The specimen sequenced was CD8+ T cells from PBMCs. This TCR derives from a human donor in good health (CMV status not recorded). Some clones in this sample may be carry-over from other donors' samples. The CDR3 DNA sequence: TGTGCCAGCAGTTACTCCCGGGACAGGGGGTGGGATACGCAGTATTTT. Translation: CASSYSRDRGWDTQYF.